This T cell receptor beta chain was identified during a study of T-cell reconstitution after alpha-beta-depleted transplantation in children. Points from the study as a whole: Expanded graft clones numbering several hundred reportedly gave rise to alpha-beta T cells about two months after transplant.

This clonotype was seen at least ten times. As yet, its antigen is unknown. V dropped 6 bases and J dropped 1 base, with 15 bases sitting between them. The CDR3 spans 15 residues. Germline values: CDR1 SGHTA, CDR2 FQGNSA. A library of TCRbeta sequences, prepared with unique molecular identifiers, was generated. TCRdb ran MiXCR on the PCR reads and lists one entry per CDR3 protein. The sample holds 540,000 or so distinct CDR3 sequences, under 25% seen once. The sequence was obtained from a boy under two years old who had a stem cell transplant for acute myeloid leukemia, so the T cells may come from the graft donor. The sequenced sample was PBMCs, mostly from graft donor cells, obtained 360 days after TCRalphabeta/CD19-depleted stem cell transplant. The V and J genes are TRBV7-2 and TRBJ1-1, with no clear D. CDR3 nucleotide sequence: TGTGCCAGCAGATCGAGTCGGGGAGGGAACACTGAAGCTTTCTTT. The encoded protein is CASRSSRGGNTEAFF.